Presented here are 3 T cell receptor beta chains from one specimen sequenced in a study of blood T cell repertoires in COVID-19. Produced via immunoSEQ multiplex PCR; TCRdb's table is partial and in-frame only. In the table there are hundreds of thousands of clones, about 89% of which are singletons. The sequenced sample consisted of peripheral blood. The receptor set was obtained from a woman in her sixties or seventies who had recovered from COVID-19.

This chain connects TRBV7-2 to TRBJ1-6, with 7 bases that match TRBD1. From germline, CDR1 is SGHTA and CDR2 FQGNSA. The V segment lost 5 bases and the J segment 6 bases; nucleotides outside the gene matches: 4. The CDR3 loop spans 14 amino acids. The CDR3 coding sequence is TGTGCCAGCAGCCAGACAGGGTCTAATTCACCCCTCCACTTT. Translated, it gives CASSQTGSNSPLHF.

The chain joins TRBV7-6 to TRBJ1-1; 7 bases match TRBD1. Losses at the gene ends were 4 bases for V and 0 bases for J; bases not matched to a gene: 5. Germline V gives CDR1 SGHVS, CDR2 FNYEAQ. This CDR3 spans 15 amino acids. The CDR3 loop is CASSSRTGLNTEAFF. CDR3 coding DNA: TGTGCCAGCAGCTCGCGGACAGGTCTGAACACTGAAGCTTTCTTT.

This clone appeared a single time. V is TRBV14 and J is TRBJ2-7; maybe TRBD1 (5 bases). Germline V gene sequence: CDR1 SGHDN, CDR2 FVKESK. V was shortened by 3 bases and J by 5 bases, with 5 bases between the two germline ends. The CDR3 totals 11 residues. The CDR3 DNA is TGTGCCAGCAGCCACAGGGACGAGCAGTACTTC. Amino acids: CASSHRDEQYF.